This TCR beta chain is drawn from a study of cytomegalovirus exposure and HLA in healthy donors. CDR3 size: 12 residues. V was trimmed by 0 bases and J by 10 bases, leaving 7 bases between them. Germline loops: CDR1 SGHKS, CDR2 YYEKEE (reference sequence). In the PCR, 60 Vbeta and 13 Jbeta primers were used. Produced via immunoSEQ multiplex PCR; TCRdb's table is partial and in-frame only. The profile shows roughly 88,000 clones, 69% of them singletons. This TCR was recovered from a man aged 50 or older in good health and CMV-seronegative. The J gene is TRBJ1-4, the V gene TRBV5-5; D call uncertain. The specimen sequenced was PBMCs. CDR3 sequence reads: CASSLDSGKLFF. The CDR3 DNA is TGTGCCAGCAGCTTGGACTCGGGAAAACTGTTTTTT. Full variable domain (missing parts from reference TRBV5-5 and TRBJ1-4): DAGVTQSPTHLIKTRGQQVTLRCSPISGHKSVSWYQQVLGQGPQFIFQYYEKEERGRGNFPDRFSARQFPNYSSELNVNALLLGDSALYLCASSLDSGKLFFGSGTQLSVL.